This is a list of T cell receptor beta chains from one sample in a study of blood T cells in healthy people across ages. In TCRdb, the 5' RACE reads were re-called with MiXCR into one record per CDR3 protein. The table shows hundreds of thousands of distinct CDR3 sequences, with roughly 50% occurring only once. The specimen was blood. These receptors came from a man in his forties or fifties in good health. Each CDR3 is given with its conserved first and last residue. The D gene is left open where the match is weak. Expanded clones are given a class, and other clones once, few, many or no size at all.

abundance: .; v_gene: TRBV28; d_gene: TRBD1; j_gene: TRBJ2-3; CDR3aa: CASSPEGTGIRLTQYF; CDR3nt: TGTGCCAGCAGTCCCGAGGGGACAGGGATACGATTGACGCAGTATTTT
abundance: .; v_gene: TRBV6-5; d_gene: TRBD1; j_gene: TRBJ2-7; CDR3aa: CASSYSILQGASEQYF; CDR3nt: TGTGCCAGCAGTTACTCGATATTACAGGGGGCGAGCGAGCAGTACTTC
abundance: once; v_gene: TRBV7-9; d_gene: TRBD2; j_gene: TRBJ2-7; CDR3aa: CASSSTSAHEQYF; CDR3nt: TGTGCCAGCAGCTCGACTAGCGCCCACGAGCAGTACTTC
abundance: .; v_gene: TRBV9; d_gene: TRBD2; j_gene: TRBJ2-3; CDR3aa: CASGGGSGVDTQYF; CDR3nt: TGTGCCAGCGGTGGGGGGAGCGGGGTGGATACGCAGTATTTT
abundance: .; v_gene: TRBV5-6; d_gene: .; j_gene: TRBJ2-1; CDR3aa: CATGSYNEQFF; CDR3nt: TGTGCCACCGGGTCCTACAATGAGCAGTTCTTC
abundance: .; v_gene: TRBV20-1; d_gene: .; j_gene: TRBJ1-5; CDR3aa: CSASSANRKHF; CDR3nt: TGCAGTGCTAGCAGTGCAAACAGGAAGCATTTT
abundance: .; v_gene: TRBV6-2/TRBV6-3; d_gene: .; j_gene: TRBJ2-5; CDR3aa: CASSYWLRTQPGTQYF; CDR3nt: TGTGCCAGCAGTTACTGGCTAAGGACACAGCCAGGGACCCAGTACTTC
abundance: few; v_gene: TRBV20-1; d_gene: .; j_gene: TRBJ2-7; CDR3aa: CSAKLAHEQYF; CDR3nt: TGCAGTGCTAAATTAGCGCACGAGCAGTACTTC
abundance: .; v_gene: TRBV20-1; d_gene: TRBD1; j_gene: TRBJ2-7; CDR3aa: CSARDLLGQEAYEQYF; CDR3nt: TGCAGTGCTAGAGATTTATTGGGACAGGAGGCCTACGAGCAGTACTTC
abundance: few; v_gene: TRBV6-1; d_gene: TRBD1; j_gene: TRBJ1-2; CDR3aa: CASSESGQGLYGYTF; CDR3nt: TGTGCCAGCAGTGAATCGGGACAGGGTCTGTATGGCTACACCTTC
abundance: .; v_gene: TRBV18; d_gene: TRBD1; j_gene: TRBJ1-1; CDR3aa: CASSPGQDTEAFF; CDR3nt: TGTGCCAGCTCACCAGGACAGGACACTGAAGCTTTCTTT
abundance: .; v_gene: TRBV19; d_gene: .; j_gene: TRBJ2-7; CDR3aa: CASSTSGSDEQYF; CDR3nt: TGTGCCAGTAGTACTTCAGGGAGCGACGAGCAGTACTTC
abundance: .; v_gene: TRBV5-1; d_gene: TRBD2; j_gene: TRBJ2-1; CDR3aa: CASIKAGDSRGGEVNEQFF; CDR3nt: TGCGCCAGCATCAAAGCGGGAGATTCGCGGGGGGGCGAGGTGAATGAGCAGTTCTTC
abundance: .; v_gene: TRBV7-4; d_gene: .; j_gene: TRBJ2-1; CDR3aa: CASRLRTHNEQFF; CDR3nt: TGTGCCAGCAGGCTCCGGACACACAATGAGCAGTTCTTC
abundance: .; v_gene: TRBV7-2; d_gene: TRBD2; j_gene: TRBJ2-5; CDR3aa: CASSPSSSGFGETQYF; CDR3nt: TGTGCCAGCAGTCCCAGTAGTAGCGGGTTCGGGGAGACCCAGTACTTC
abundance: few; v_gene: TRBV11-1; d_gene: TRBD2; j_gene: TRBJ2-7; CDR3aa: CASSLTSGSWQREAYEQYF; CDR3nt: TGTGCCAGCAGCCTGACGAGCGGTAGTTGGCAGCGGGAGGCCTACGAGCAGTACTTC
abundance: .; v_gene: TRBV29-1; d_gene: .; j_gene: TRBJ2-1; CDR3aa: CSVEPAGSTETQFF; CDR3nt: TGCAGCGTTGAACCCGCAGGGTCGACGGAGACCCAGTTCTTC
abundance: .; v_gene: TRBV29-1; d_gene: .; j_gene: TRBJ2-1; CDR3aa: CSVDREGVEFF; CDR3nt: TGCAGCGTTGACAGGGAAGGGGTGGAGTTCTTC
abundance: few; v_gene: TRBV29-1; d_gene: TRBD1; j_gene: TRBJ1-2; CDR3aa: CSLTGEAGFDYGYTF; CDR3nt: TGCAGCCTAACAGGGGAGGCAGGGTTTGACTATGGCTACACCTTC
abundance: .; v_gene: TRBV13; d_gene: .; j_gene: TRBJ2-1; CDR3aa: CASSLANRVWETQFF; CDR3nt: TGTGCCAGCAGCTTAGCAAACAGGGTTTGGGAGACCCAGTTCTTC
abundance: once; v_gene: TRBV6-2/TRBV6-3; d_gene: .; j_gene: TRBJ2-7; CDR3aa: CASRELVGDSYEQYF; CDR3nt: TGTGCCAGCAGAGAACTAGTAGGGGACTCCTACGAGCAGTACTTC
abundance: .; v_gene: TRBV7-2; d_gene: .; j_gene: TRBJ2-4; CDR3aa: CASSPSVDNIQYF; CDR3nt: TGTGCCAGCAGCCCGTCGGTAGATAACATTCAGTACTTC
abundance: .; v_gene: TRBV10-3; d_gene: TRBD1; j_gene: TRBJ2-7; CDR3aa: CAISAETGGSEQYF; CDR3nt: TGTGCCATCAGTGCCGAGACAGGGGGGAGTGAGCAGTACTTC
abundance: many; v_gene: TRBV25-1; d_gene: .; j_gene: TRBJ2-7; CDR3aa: CASSGSPNEQYF; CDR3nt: TGTGCCAGCAGCGGGAGTCCCAACGAGCAGTACTTC
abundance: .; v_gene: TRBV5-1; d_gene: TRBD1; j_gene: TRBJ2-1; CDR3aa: CASSLGDRSEQFF; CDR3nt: TGCGCCAGCAGCTTGGGGGACAGGTCTGAACAGTTCTTC
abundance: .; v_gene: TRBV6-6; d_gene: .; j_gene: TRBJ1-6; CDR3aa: CASSSGRQSSYNSPLHF; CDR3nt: TGTGCCAGCAGTTCCGGACGCCAGAGCTCCTATAATTCACCCCTCCACTTT
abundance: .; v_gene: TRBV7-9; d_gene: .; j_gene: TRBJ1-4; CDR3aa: CASSHPQGINEKLFF; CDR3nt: TGTGCCAGCAGCCATCCCCAGGGGATTAATGAAAAACTGTTTTTT
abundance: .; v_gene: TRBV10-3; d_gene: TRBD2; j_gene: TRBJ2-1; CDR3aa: CAISRAGLAGGDNEQFF; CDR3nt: TGTGCCATCAGTCGAGCGGGACTAGCGGGGGGGGACAATGAGCAGTTCTTC
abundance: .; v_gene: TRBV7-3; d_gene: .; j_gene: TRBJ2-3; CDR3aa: CASSLTGPTDAQYF; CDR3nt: TGTGCCAGCAGCTTAACGGGACCCACAGATGCGCAGTATTTT
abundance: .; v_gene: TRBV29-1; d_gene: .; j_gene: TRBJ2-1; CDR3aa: CGVDVFNEQFF; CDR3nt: TGCGGCGTTGATGTGTTCAATGAGCAGTTCTTC
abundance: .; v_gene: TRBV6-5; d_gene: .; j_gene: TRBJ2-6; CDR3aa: CASSYDMIGIEANVLTF; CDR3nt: TGTGCCAGCAGTTACGATATGATCGGGATTGAGGCCAACGTCCTGACTTTC
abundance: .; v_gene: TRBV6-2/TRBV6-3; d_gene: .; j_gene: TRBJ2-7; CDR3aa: CASSDSISYEQYF; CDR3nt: TGTGCCAGCTCGGACAGCATCTCCTACGAGCAGTACTTC
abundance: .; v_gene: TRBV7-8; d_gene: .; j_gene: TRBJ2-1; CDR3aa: CASSSRTSTYNEQFF; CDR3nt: TGTGCCAGCAGCTCCCGGACTTCTACCTACAATGAGCAGTTCTTC
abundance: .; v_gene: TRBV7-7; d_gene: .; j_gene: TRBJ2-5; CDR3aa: CASSLTAGTQETQYF; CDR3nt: TGTGCCAGCAGCTTAACGGCAGGGACACAAGAGACCCAGTACTTC
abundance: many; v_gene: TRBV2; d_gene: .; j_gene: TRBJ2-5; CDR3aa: CASSEGNSPHETQYF; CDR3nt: TGTGCCAGCAGTGAAGGCAACAGCCCTCACGAGACCCAGTACTTC
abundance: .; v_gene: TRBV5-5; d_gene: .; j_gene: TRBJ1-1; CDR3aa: CASSLEDGPGQAFF; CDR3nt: TGTGCCAGCAGCTTGGAAGACGGGCCGGGCCAAGCTTTCTTT
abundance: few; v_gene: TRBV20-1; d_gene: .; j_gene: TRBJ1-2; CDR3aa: CSATVGGGGNGYTF; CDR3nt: TGCAGTGCTACCGTTGGAGGAGGCGGGAATGGCTACACCTTC